This TCR beta chain was obtained from a study of blood T cell repertoires in COVID-19. Study at large: Sample material is recorded as cDNA or gDNA derived from T cells, B-cell-depleted T cells, or PBMCs.

Details on this clone: The junction shows a germline mismatch at one end, possibly a read error. Within the sample, other DNA sequences also encode this same CDR3.

TCRdb keeps only in-frame clones here, not all; method: immunoSEQ multiplex PCR. The table includes fewer than 150,000 clones, 87% detected once. Per the germline V gene, CDR1 is MNHEY and CDR2 is SVGAGI. This CDR3 has 14 residues. The chain recombines TRBV6-5 with TRBJ2-2; TRBD2 might be the D (7 bases). Sample: peripheral blood. The sequence derives from a woman between 55 and 75 years old with acute or convalescent COVID-19. This CDR3 is CASTTSVSRGELFF. The CDR3 DNA reads as TGTGCCAGCACAACTAGCGTCTCAAGGGGGGAGTTGTTTTTT.